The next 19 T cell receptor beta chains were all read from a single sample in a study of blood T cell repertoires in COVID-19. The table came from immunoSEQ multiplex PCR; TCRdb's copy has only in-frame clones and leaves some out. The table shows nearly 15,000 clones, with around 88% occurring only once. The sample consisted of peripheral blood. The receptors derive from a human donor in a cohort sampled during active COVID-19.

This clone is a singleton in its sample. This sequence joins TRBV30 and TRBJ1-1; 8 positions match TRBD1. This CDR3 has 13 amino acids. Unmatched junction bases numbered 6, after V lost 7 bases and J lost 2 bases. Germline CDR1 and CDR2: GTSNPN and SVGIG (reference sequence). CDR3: CASKQGGNTEAFF. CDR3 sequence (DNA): TGTGCCTCGAAACAGGGGGGAAACACTGAAGCTTTCTTT.

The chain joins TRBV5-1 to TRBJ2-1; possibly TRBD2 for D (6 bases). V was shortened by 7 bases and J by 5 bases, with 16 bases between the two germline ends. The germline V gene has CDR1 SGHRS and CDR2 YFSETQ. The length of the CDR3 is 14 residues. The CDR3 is CASRGVGGNNEQFF. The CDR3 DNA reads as TGCGCCAGCCGGGGTGTTGGCGGGAACAATGAGCAGTTCTTC.

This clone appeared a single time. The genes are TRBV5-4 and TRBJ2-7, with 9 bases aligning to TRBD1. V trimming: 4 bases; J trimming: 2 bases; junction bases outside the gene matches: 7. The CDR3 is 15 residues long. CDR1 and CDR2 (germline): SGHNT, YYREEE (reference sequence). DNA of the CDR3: TGTGCCAGCAGCCAACCCGGGACAGGGACCTACGAGCAGTACTTC. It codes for CASSQPGTGTYEQYF.

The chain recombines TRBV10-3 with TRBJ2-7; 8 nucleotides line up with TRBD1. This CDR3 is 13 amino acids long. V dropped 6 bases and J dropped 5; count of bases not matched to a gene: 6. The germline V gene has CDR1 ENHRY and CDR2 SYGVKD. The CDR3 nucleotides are TGTGCCATCAGGGGACAGGCCGTTCACGAGCAGTACTTC. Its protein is CAIRGQAVHEQYF.

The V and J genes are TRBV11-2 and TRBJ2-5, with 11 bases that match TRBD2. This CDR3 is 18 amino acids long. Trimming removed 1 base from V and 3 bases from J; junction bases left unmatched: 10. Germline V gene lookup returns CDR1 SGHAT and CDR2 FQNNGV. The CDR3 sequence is CASSLAPFLAGGKETQYF. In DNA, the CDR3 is TGTGCCAGCAGCTTAGCCCCTTTTTTAGCGGGAGGGAAAGAGACCCAGTACTTC.

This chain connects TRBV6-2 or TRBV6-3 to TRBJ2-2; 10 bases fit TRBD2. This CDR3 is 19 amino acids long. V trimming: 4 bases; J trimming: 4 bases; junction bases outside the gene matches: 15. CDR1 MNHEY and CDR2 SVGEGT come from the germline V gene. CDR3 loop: CASSWTGASGSTGTGELFF. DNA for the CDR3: TGTGCCAGCAGTTGGACCGGGGCTAGCGGGAGCACTGGCACCGGGGAGCTGTTTTTT.

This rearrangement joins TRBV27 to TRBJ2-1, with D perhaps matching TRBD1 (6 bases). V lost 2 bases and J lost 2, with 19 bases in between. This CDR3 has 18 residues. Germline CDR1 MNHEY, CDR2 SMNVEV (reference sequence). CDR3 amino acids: CASSLPSGEKIAYNEQFF. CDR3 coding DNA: TGTGCCAGCAGTTTACCTTCAGGGGAAAAGATAGCCTACAATGAGCAGTTCTTC.

The CDR3 nucleotides read TGTGCCAGCAGCTTACTTCGGGTAACCTACGAGCAGTACTTC. Encoded protein: CASSLLRVTYEQYF. This sequence joins TRBV11-2 and TRBJ2-7, with D hard to call. The germline V gene has CDR1 SGHAT and CDR2 FQNNGV. The CDR3 consists of 14 residues. The ends were cut back, 2 bases at V and 2 bases at J, with 10 bases in the middle.

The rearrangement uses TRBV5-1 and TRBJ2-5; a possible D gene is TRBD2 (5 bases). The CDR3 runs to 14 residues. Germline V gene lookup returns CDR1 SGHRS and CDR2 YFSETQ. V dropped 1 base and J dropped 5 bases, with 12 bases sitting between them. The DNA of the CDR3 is TGCGCCAGCAGCTTGATTCCCGGGGAGGAGACCCAGTACTTC. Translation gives CASSLIPGEETQYF.

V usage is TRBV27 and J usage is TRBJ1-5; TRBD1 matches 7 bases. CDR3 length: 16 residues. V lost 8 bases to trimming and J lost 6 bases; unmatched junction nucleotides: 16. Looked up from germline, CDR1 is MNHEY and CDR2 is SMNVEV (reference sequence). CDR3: CASSITGVGRPQPQHF. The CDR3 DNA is TGTGCCAGCTCCATCACAGGGGTGGGTCGCCCTCAGCCCCAGCATTTT.

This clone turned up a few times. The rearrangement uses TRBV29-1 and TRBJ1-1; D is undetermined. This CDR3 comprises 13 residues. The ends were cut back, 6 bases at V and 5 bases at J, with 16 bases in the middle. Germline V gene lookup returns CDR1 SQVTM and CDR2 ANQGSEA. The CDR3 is CSVALREATEAFF. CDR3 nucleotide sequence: TGCAGCGTAGCCCTTCGGGAGGCGACTGAAGCTTTCTTT.

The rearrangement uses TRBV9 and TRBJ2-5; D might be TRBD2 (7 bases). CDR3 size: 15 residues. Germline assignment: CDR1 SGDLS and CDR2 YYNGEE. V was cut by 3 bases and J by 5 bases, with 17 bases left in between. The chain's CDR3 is CASSEAVGRGETQYF. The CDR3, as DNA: TGTGCCAGCAGCGAGGCGGTGGGGAGGGGGGAGACCCAGTACTTC.

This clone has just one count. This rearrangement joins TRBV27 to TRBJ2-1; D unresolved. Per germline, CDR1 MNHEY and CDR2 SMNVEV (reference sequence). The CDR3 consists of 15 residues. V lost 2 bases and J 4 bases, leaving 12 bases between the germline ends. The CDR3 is CASSLRLARYNEQFF. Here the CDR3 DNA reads TGTGCCAGCAGTTTACGATTGGCCAGATACAATGAGCAGTTCTTC.

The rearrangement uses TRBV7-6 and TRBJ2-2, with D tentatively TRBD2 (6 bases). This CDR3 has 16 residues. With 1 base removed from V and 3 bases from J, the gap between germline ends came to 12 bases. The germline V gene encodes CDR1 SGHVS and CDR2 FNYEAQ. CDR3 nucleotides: TGTGCCAGCAGCTTAGATCCGGGAGTGTACACCGGGGAGCTGTTTTTT. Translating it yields CASSLDPGVYTGELFF.

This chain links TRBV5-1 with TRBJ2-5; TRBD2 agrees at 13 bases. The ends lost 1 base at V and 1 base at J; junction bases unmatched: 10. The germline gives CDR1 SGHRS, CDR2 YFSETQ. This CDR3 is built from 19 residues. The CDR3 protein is CASSLLGTSGNRVQETQYF. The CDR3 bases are TGCGCCAGCAGCTTGTTGGGGACTAGCGGGAACCGCGTCCAAGAGACCCAGTACTTC. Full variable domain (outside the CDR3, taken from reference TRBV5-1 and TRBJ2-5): KAGVTQTPRYLIKTRGQQVTLSCSPISGHRSVSWYQQTPGQGLQFLFEYFSETQRNKGNFPGRFSGRQFSNSRSEMNVSTLELGDSALYLCASSLLGTSGNRVQETQYFGPGTRLLVL.

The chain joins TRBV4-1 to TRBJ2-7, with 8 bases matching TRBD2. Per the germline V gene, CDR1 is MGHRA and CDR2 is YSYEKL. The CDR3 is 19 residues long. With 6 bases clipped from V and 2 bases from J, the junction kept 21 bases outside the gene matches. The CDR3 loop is CASSLGVGGVREVTYEQYF. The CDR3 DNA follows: TGCGCCAGCAGTCTGGGCGTGGGTGGGGTGCGGGAGGTTACCTACGAGCAGTACTTC.

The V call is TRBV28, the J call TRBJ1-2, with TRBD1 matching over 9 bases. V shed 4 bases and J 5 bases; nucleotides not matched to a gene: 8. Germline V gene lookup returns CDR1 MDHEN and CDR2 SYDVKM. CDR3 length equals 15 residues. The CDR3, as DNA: TGTGCCAGCAGTTCTTCACAGGGGGCGTATTATGGCTACACCTTC. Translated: CASSSSQGAYYGYTF.

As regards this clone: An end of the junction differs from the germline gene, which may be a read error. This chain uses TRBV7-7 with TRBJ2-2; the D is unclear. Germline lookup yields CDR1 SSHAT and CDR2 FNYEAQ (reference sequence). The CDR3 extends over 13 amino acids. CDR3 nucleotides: TGTGCTAGCAGCTTATCGGTCGCCGGGGAGCTGTTTTTT. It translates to CASSLSVAGELFF. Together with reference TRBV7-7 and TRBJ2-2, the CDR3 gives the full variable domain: GAGVSQSPRYKVTKRGQDVTLRCDPISSHATLYWYQQALGQGPEFLTYFNYEAQPDKSGLPSDRFSAERPEGSISTLTIQRTEQRDSAMYRCASSLSVAGELFFGEGSRLTVL.

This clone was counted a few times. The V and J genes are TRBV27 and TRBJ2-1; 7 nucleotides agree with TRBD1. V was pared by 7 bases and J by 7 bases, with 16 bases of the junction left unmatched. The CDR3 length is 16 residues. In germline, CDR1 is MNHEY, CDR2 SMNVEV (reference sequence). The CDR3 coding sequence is TGTGCCAGCAAACCCCGCACAGGGGTGGATCGGAATGAGCAGTTCTTC. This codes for CASKPRTGVDRNEQFF.